These 22 T cell receptor beta chains were all obtained from the same sample, sequenced in a study of early T cells in non-severe SARS-CoV-2 infection. Using its own MiXCR run on the 5' RACE reads, TCRdb lists one record per CDR3 protein. The data contain under 45,000 distinct CDR3 sequences, more than 4.5% of them singletons. The source was whole blood, collected at baseline. The receptors here all came from an adult who was a healthcare worker with PCR-confirmed SARS-CoV-2 infection or an uninfected control (not recorded which).

This clonotype was picked up many times. The chain employs TRBV29-1 and TRBJ2-5; D assignment may be TRBD1 or TRBD2 (5 bases each). The CDR3 has 13 amino acids. The germline CDR1 and CDR2 sequences are SQVTM and ANQGSEA. The V gene lost 7 bases and the J gene lost 0 bases, with 12 bases spanning the gap. The CDR3 region is CSAGRQYQETQYF. As DNA, the CDR3 is TGCAGCGCGGGACGGCAGTACCAAGAGACCCAGTACTTC.

Ten or more counts support this clonotype. The rearrangement links TRBV4-3 to TRBJ2-6; D may be TRBD2 (5 bases). CDR3 length equals 17 residues. The V gene lost 0 bases and the J gene lost 3 bases, with 12 bases spanning the gap. Germline V gives CDR1 LGHNA, CDR2 YSLEER. CDR3 loop: CASSQDRRGGGANVLTF. For the CDR3, the DNA is TGCGCCAGCAGCCAAGATCGTCGGGGTGGTGGGGCCAACGTCCTGACTTTC.

This sequence joins TRBV7-6 and TRBJ2-2; no reliable D call. Germline values: CDR1 SGHVS, CDR2 FNYEAQ. V lost 4 bases and J 6 bases, leaving 12 bases between the germline ends. The CDR3 is 14 amino acids. In DNA form, the CDR3 reads TGTGCCAGCAGCTCCGACGTGGGGTCCGGGGAGCTGTTTTTT. Amino acids: CASSSDVGSGELFF.

This clonotype was seen repeatedly, ten times or more. This chain joins TRBV11-2 and TRBJ2-3; the D is unclear. This CDR3 spans 12 amino acids. The V gene's germline CDR1 is SGHAT and CDR2 FQNNGV. V gave up 4 bases and J gave up 3 bases, with 5 bases separating them. The chain's CDR3 is CASSSRTDTQYF. In DNA, the CDR3 is TGTGCCAGCAGCTCCCGTACAGATACGCAGTATTTT.

The rearrangement joins TRBV5-1 to TRBJ1-2; no clear D gene. This CDR3 is 15 amino acids long. V was cut by 0 bases and J by 4 bases, with 13 bases left in between. CDR1 is SGHRS, CDR2 YFSETQ, per germline. The CDR3: CASSLADRTPYGYTF. CDR3 DNA sequence: TGCGCCAGCAGCTTGGCAGACCGCACGCCCTATGGCTACACCTTC.

This clonotype showed up many times. The rearrangement joins TRBV12-3 or TRBV12-4 to TRBJ2-5; D not certain. Trimming left V 2 bases short and J 5 bases short, with 12 bases between. The CDR3 has 14 amino acids. In DNA form, the CDR3 reads TGTGCCAGCAGTTTAATGGGGATGGCGGAGACCCAGTACTTC. Its protein product is CASSLMGMAETQYF.

This clonotype was counted a few times. The chain joins TRBV7-9 to TRBJ2-6, with D possibly being TRBD2 (5 bases). The CDR3 contains 16 residues. Trimming cost V 5 bases and J 0 bases, with 11 bases left between them. Germline V gene sequence: CDR1 SEHNR, CDR2 FQNEAQ (reference sequence). This chain's CDR3 is CASSTWERSGANVLTF. The CDR3 nucleotides read TGTGCCAGCAGCACTTGGGAGCGCTCTGGGGCCAACGTCCTGACTTTC.

This clonotype was counted only a few times. The chain joins TRBV10-1 to TRBJ2-3; no reliable D call. V dropped 3 bases and J dropped 10 bases, with 11 bases sitting between them. Germline CDR1 WNHNN, CDR2 SYGVQD (reference sequence). The CDR3 runs to 12 residues. CDR3: CASSEAAYAQYF. The DNA for the CDR3 is TGCGCCAGCAGTGAAGCAGCGTACGCGCAGTATTTT.

In this sample, this clonotype turned up many times. The gene calls are TRBV6-6 and TRBJ2-3; D ambiguous. CDR1 is MNHNY and CDR2 is SVGAGI in the germline V gene (reference sequence). CDR3 length equals 12 residues. The germline V and J ends were trimmed by 2 bases and 5 bases, with 5 bases remaining between them. In nucleotides, the CDR3 is TGTGCCAGCAGTTACCGTGGAGATACGCAGTATTTT. Protein sequence: CASSYRGDTQYF.

In its sample, this clonotype was seen many times. This chain uses TRBV29-1 with TRBJ2-3; TRBD2 agrees at 7 bases. With 0 bases clipped from V and 2 bases from J, the junction kept 5 bases outside the gene matches. Germline CDR1 SQVTM, CDR2 ANQGSEA. The CDR3 runs 15 residues. This chain's CDR3 is CSVEDWSGNTDTQYF. The CDR3 DNA reads TGCAGCGTTGAAGATTGGAGCGGGAACACAGATACGCAGTATTTT.

Comment on this clonotype: One base away lies a much larger clone, so this may be a sequencing read error. The V call is TRBV6-2 or TRBV6-3, the J call TRBJ1-1; a possible D gene is TRBD1 (6 bases). V lost 2 bases, J lost 8 bases, and 15 bases lay in between. The CDR3 runs 14 residues. From germline, CDR1 is MNHEY and CDR2 SVGEGT. The CDR3: CASSYGGAVDEAFF. The CDR3 coding sequence is TGTGCCAGCAGTTACGGGGGGGCCGTTGACGAAGCTTTCTTT.

This clonotype was recorded at least ten times. The CDR3 loop is CATSDHAKHTGELFF. The CDR3 DNA reads as TGTGCCACCAGTGACCATGCCAAACACACCGGGGAGCTGTTTTTT. V is TRBV24-1 and J is TRBJ2-2; D call uncertain. This CDR3 comprises 15 residues. The V gene lost 4 bases and the J gene lost 3 bases, with 11 bases spanning the gap. Germline-derived CDR1 and CDR2 are KGHDR and SFDVKD.

This clonotype was detected ten times or more. The V gene is TRBV4-1, the J gene TRBJ2-1, with D possibly matching TRBD1 (5 bases). The germline CDR1 and CDR2 sequences are MGHRA and YSYEKL. This CDR3 is 15 amino acids long. Trimming removed 3 bases from V and 7 bases from J, with 16 bases in between. For the CDR3, the DNA is TGCGCCAGCAGCCAGGGGCCGACCCTGGTGAATGAGCAGTTCTTC. Translating it yields CASSQGPTLVNEQFF.

This clonotype has a handful of counts. J is TRBJ2-1 and V is TRBV4-3; D unresolved. V gave up 0 bases and J gave up 5 bases, with 11 bases separating them. This CDR3 spans 15 amino acids. Germline CDR1 and CDR2: LGHNA and YSLEER. In nucleotides, the CDR3 is TGCGCCAGCAGCCAAGATCTTTGGAGAAACAATGAGCAGTTCTTC. This codes for CASSQDLWRNNEQFF.

This clonotype was found many times. V is TRBV7-6 and J is TRBJ2-2; 10 positions match TRBD2. Trimming at V came to 5 bases and at J to 6 bases, leaving 9 bases not matched to a gene. Germline V gives CDR1 SGHVS, CDR2 FNYEAQ. This CDR3 has 16 residues. Here the CDR3 reads CASSKTGTSVAGELFF. CDR3 nucleotides: TGTGCCAGCAGCAAAACCGGGACTAGCGTCGCCGGGGAGCTGTTTTTT.

This clonotype came up many times. This chain connects TRBV9 to TRBJ1-4, with D maybe TRBD1 (6 bases). V lost 0 bases and J lost 0, with 9 bases in between. In germline, CDR1 is SGDLS, CDR2 YYNGEE. This CDR3 comprises 16 residues. CDR3 residues: CASSVEGVSTNEKLFF. The CDR3 DNA follows: TGTGCCAGCAGCGTAGAGGGGGTTTCAACTAATGAAAAACTGTTTTTT.

The sample holds many counts of this clonotype. The CDR3 here is CSARQGLAFVDEQFF. The CDR3 nucleotides are TGCAGTGCTCGCCAGGGACTAGCGTTCGTCGATGAGCAGTTCTTC. This chain links TRBV20-1 with TRBJ2-1; 10 bases align to TRBD2. CDR1 is DFQATT, CDR2 SNEGSKA, per germline (reference sequence). The CDR3 has 15 residues. V lost 5 bases and J lost 8; bases outside the gene matches: 12.

Ten or more counts support this clonotype. The chain recombines TRBV29-1 with TRBJ2-2; D gene ambiguous. V lost 7 bases to trimming and J lost 5 bases, with 14 bases between them. The CDR3 runs to 13 residues. The germline CDR1 and CDR2 sequences are SQVTM and ANQGSEA. CDR3 in DNA: TGCAGCGCCCCCCCCGGGCGGACCGGGGAGCTGTTTTTT. Translating it yields CSAPPGRTGELFF.

At least ten counts were recorded for this clonotype. The chain links TRBV10-3 to TRBJ2-1, with no clear D. Deletions cut 8 bases from V and 7 bases from J, with 9 bases between. CDR1 and CDR2 from the germline V gene are ENHRY and SYGVKD. The CDR3 consists of 11 residues. The CDR3 DNA is TGTGCCATCTCTCGAGGAAATGAGCAGTTCTTC. This gives the protein CAISRGNEQFF.

This clonotype has ten or more counts. The chain joins TRBV27 to TRBJ2-5, with TRBD2 identical over 8 bases. In germline, CDR1 is MNHEY, CDR2 SMNVEV (reference sequence). Trimming removed 4 bases from V and 13 bases from J; junction bases left unmatched: 11. The CDR3 extends over 13 amino acids. The CDR3 spells CASSSPAGEDPYF. The CDR3 nucleotides are TGTGCCAGCAGTTCACCAGCGGGAGAAGACCCGTACTTC.

This clonotype occurred many times. This rearrangement joins TRBV7-2 to TRBJ2-1; TRBD2 matches at 9 bases. The junction had 6 bases not matched to a gene; V was cut back by 2 bases and J by 7 bases. Germline CDR1 is SGHTA and CDR2 is FQGNSA. CDR3 length: 15 amino acids. The CDR3 protein is CASSLLSSGRNEQFF. CDR3 nucleotide sequence: TGTGCCAGCAGCTTATTATCGAGCGGGAGGAATGAGCAGTTCTTC.

This clonotype was observed many times. The chain carries TRBV20-1 and TRBJ2-2, with 10 bases fitting TRBD2. This CDR3 region has 15 residues. The germline V gene encodes CDR1 DFQATT and CDR2 SNEGSKA (reference sequence). J lost 1 base, V lost 1 base, and 0 bases had no gene match. CDR3 protein: CSARGLAGNTGELFF. The CDR3 bases are TGCAGTGCTAGAGGACTAGCGGGGAACACCGGGGAGCTGTTTTTT.